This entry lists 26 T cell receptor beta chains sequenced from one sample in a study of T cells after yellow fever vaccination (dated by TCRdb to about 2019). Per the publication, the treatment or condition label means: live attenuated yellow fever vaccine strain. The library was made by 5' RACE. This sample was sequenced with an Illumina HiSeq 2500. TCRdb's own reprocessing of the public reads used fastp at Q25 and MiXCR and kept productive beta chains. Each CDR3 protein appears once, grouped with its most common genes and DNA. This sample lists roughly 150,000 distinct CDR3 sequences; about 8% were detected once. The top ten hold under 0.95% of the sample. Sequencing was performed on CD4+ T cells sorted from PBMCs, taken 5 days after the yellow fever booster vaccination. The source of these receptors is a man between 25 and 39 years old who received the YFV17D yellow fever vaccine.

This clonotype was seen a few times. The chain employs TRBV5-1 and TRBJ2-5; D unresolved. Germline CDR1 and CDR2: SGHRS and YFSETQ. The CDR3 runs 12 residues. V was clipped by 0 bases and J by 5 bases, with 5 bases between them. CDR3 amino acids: CASSLDSETQYF. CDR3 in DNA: TGCGCCAGCAGCTTGGACAGCGAGACCCAGTACTTC.

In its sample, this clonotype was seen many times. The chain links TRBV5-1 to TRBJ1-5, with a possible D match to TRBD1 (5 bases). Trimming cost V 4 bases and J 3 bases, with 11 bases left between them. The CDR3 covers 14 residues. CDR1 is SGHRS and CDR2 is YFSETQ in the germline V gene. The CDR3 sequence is CASSPDSLNQPQHF. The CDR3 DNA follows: TGCGCCAGCAGCCCCGACAGTCTCAATCAGCCCCAGCATTTT.

The CDR3 reads CSASSGFSETQYF. The CDR3 DNA reads TGCAGTGCTAGTTCGGGTTTCTCGGAGACCCAGTACTTC. The chain recombines TRBV20-1 with TRBJ2-5; D gene ambiguous. With 3 bases removed from V and 5 bases from J, the gap between germline ends came to 13 bases. The germline V gene encodes CDR1 DFQATT and CDR2 SNEGSKA (reference sequence). This CDR3 region has 13 residues.

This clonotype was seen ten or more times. Written as DNA, the CDR3 is TGTGCCAGCAGCTATGGACGGTTCTCCTACGAGCAGTACTTC. Its protein product is CASSYGRFSYEQYF. This chain uses TRBV7-9 with TRBJ2-7; D is uncertain. Germline values: CDR1 SEHNR, CDR2 FQNEAQ (reference sequence). V lost 4 bases and J lost 0, with 10 bases in between. The CDR3 is made up of 14 amino acids.

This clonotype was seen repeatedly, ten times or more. DNA for the CDR3: TGCAGTGCTGCTGCACATGGGGGCGGGGCGACCACAGATACGCAGTATTTT. Translation: CSAAAHGGGATTDTQYF. J is TRBJ2-3 and V is TRBV20-1; D may correspond to TRBD1 or TRBD2 (6 bases each). Germline V gene lookup returns CDR1 DFQATT and CDR2 SNEGSKA (reference sequence). This CDR3 is built from 17 residues. V was shortened by 5 bases and J by 2 bases, with 23 bases between the two germline ends.

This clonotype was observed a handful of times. CDR3 nucleotides: TGTGCCAGCAGTTACTCGGTGTATGGGGCCAACGTCCTGACTTTC. Encoded protein: CASSYSVYGANVLTF. The rearrangement uses TRBV6-2 or TRBV6-3 and TRBJ2-6; no clear D gene. This CDR3 comprises 15 residues. Trimming removed 0 bases from V and 3 bases from J, with 6 bases in between. The germline CDR1 and CDR2 sequences are MNHEY and SVGEGT.

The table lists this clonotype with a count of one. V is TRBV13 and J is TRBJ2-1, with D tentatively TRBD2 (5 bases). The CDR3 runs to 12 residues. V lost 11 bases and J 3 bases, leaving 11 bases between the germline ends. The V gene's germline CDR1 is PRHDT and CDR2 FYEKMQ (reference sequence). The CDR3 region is CALGDGYNEQFF. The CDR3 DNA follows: TGTGCCCTCGGGGATGGCTACAATGAGCAGTTCTTC. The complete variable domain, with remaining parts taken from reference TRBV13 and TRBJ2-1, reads AAGVIQSPRHLIKEKRETATLKCYPIPRHDTVYWYQQGPGQDPQFLISFYEKMQSDKGSIPDRFSAQQFSDYHSELNMSSLELGDSALYFCALGDGYNEQFFGPGTRLTVL.

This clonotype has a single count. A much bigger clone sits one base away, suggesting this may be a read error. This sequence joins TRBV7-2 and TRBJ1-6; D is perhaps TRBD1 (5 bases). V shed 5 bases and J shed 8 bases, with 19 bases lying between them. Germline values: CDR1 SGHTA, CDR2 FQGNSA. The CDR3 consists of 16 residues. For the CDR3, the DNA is TGTGCCAGCAGCCAAGACTGGGGCTGGGTAGATTCACCCCTCCACTTT. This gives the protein CASSQDWGWVDSPLHF. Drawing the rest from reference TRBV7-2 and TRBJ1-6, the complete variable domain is GAGVSQSPSNKVTEKGKDVELRCDPISGHTALYWYRQSLGQGLEFLIYFQGNSAPDKSGLPSDRFSAERTGGSVSTLTIQRTQQEDSAVYLCASSQDWGWVDSPLHFGNGTRLTVT.

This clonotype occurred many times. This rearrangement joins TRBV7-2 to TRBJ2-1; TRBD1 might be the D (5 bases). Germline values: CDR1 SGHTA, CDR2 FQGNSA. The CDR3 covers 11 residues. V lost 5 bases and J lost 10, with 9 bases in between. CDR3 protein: CASSPWGEQFF. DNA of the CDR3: TGTGCCAGCAGCCCTTGGGGCGAGCAGTTCTTC.

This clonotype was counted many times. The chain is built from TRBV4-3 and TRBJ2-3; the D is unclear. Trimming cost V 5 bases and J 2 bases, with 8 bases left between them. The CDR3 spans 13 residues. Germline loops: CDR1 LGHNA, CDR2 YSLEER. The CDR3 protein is CASSVFVTDTQYF. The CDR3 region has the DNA TGCGCCAGCAGCGTCTTTGTCACAGATACGCAGTATTTT.

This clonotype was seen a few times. The CDR3 region is CAISESSQETQYF. The CDR3 DNA reads TGTGCCATCAGTGAGTCAAGCCAAGAGACCCAGTACTTC. The chain uses TRBV10-3 and TRBJ2-5; D gene ambiguous. Trimming cost V 0 bases and J 1 base, with 3 bases left between them. Germline CDR1 is ENHRY and CDR2 is SYGVKD. CDR3 size: 13 residues.

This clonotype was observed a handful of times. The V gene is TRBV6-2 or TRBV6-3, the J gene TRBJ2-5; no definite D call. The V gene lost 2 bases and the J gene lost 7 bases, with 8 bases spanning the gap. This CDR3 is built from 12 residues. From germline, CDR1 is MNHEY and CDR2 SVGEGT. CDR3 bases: TGTGCCAGCAGTTACCGTTTTGGGACCCAGTACTTC. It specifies CASSYRFGTQYF.

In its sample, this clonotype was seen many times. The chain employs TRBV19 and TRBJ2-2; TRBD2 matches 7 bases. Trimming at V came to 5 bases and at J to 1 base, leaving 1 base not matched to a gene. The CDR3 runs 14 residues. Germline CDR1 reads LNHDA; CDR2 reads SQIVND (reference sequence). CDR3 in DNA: TGTGCCAGTAGTGGGAGGGGGAACACCGGGGAGCTGTTTTTT. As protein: CASSGRGNTGELFF.

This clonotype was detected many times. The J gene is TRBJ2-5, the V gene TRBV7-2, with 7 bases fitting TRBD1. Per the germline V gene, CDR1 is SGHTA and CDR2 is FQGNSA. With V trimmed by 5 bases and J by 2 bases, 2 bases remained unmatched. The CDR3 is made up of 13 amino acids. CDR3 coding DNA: TGTGCCAGCAGCCGGGGACAGCAAGAGACCCAGTACTTC. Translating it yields CASSRGQQETQYF.

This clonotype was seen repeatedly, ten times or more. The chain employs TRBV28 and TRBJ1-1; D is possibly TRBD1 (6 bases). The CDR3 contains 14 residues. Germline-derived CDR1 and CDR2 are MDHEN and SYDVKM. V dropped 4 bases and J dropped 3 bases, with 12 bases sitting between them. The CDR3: CASSSGQGYTEAFF. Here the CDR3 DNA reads TGTGCCAGCAGTTCTGGGCAGGGGTACACTGAAGCTTTCTTT.

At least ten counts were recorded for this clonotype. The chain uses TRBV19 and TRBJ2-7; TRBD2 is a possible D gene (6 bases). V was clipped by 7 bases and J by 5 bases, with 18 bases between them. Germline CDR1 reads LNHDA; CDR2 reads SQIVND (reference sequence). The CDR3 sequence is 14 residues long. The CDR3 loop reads CASTSGAVGNEQYF. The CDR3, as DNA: TGTGCCAGTACATCGGGAGCCGTGGGGAACGAGCAGTACTTC. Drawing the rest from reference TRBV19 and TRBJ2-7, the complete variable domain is DGGITQSPKYLFRKEGQNVTLSCEQNLNHDAMYWYRQDPGQGLRLIYYSQIVNDFQKGDIAEGYSVSREKKESFPLTVTSAQKNPTAFYLCASTSGAVGNEQYFGPGTRLTVT.

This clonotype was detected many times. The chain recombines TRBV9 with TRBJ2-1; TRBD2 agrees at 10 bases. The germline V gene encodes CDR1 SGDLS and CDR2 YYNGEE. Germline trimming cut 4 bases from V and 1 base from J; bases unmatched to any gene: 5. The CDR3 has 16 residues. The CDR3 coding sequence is TGTGCCAGCAGCCCTAGGACTAGCGGATCCTACAATGAGCAGTTCTTC. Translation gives CASSPRTSGSYNEQFF.

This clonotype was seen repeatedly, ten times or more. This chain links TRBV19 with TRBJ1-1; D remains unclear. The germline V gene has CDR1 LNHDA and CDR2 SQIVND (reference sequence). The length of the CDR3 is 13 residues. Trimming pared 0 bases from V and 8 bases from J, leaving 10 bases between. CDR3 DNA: TGTGCCAGTAGTATAGATGGCGACAACGAAGCTTTCTTT. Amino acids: CASSIDGDNEAFF.

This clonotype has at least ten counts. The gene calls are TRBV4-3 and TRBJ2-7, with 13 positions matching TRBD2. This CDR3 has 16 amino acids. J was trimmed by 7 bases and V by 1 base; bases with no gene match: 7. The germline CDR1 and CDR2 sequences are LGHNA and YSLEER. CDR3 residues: CASSQGTSGRAWEQYF. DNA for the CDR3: TGCGCCAGCAGCCAAGGTACTAGCGGGAGGGCCTGGGAGCAGTACTTC.

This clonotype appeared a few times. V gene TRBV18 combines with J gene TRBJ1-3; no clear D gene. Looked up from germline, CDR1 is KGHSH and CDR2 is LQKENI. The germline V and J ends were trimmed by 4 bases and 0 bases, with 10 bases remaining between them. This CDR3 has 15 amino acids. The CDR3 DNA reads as TGTGCCAGCTCACGAGAGGTGAACTCTGGAAACACCATATATTTT. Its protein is CASSREVNSGNTIYF.

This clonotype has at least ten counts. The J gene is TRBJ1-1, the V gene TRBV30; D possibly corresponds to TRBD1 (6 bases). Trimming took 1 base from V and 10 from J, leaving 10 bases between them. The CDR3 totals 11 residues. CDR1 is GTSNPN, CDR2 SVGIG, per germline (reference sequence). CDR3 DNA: TGTGCCTGGAGTGACGCCAGGGGAGCTTTCTTT. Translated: CAWSDARGAFF.

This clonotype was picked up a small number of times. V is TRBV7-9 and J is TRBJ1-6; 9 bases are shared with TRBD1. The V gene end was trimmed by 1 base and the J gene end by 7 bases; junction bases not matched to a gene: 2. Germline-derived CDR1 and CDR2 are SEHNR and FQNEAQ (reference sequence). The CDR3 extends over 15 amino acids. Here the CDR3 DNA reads TGTGCCAGCAGCTTAGGGGACAGGGCGAATTCACCCCTCCACTTT. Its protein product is CASSLGDRANSPLHF.

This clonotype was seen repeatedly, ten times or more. The CDR3 protein is CASSEGLYNEQFF. Here the CDR3 DNA reads TGTGCCAGCAGCGAGGGACTATACAATGAGCAGTTCTTC. This chain joins TRBV7-8 and TRBJ2-1, with TRBD2 matching 7 bases. The CDR3 runs to 13 residues. The ends lost 5 bases at V and 4 bases at J; junction bases unmatched: 2. CDR1 SGHVS and CDR2 FQNEAQ come from the germline V gene.

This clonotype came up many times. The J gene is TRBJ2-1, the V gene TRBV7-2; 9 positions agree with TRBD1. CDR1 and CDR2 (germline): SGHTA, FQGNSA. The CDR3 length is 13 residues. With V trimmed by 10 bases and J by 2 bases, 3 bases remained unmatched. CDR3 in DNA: TGTGCCACTCGGACAGGGGCCTACAATGAGCAGTTCTTC. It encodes CATRTGAYNEQFF.

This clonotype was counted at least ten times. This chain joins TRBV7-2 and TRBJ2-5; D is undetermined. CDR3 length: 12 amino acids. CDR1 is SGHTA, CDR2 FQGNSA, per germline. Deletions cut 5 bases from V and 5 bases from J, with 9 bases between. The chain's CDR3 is CASSRRDETQYF. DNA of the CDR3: TGTGCCAGCAGCCGCCGTGACGAGACCCAGTACTTC.

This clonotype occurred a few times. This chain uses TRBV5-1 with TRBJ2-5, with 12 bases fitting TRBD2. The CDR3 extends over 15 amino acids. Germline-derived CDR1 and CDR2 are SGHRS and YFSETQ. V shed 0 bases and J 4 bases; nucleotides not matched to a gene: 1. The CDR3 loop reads CASSLGLAGAETQYF. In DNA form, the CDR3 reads TGCGCCAGCAGCTTGGGACTAGCGGGAGCAGAGACCCAGTACTTC.